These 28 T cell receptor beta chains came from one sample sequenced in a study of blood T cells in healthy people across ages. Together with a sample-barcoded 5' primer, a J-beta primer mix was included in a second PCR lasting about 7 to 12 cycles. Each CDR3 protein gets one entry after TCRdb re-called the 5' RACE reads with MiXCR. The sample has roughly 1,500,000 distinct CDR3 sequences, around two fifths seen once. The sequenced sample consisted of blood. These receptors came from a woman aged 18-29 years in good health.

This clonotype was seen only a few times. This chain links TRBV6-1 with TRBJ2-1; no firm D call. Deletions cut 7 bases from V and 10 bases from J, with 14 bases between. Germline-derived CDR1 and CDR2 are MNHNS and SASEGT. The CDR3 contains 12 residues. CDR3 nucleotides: TGTGCCAGCAAGCCTCTCCAAGGCGAGCAGTTCTTC. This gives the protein CASKPLQGEQFF.

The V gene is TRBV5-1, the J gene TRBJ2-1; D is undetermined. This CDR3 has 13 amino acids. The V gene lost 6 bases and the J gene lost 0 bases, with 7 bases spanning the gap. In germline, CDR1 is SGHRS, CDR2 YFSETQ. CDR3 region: CASTALSYNEQFF. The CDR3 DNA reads TGCGCCAGCACAGCGCTCTCCTACAATGAGCAGTTCTTC.

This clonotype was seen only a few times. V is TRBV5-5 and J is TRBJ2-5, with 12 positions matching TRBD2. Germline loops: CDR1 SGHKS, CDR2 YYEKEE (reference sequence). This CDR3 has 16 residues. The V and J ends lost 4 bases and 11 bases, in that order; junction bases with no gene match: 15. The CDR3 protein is CASSQGLAGNYNEQYF. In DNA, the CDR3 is TGTGCCAGCAGCCAGGGACTAGCGGGCAATTACAATGAGCAGTACTTC.

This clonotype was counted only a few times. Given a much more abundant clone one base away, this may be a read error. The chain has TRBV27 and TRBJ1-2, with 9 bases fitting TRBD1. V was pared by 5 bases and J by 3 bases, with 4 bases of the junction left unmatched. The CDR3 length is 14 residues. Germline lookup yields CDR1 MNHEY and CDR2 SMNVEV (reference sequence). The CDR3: CASSVRDRDYGYTF. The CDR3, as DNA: TGTGCCAGCAGTGTAAGGGACAGGGACTATGGCTACACCTTC.

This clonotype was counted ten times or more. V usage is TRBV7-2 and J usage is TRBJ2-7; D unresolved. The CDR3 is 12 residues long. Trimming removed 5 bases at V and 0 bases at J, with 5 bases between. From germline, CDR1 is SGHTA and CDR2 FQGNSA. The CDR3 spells CASSDDSYEQYF. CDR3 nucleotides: TGTGCCAGCAGCGATGACTCCTACGAGCAGTACTTC.

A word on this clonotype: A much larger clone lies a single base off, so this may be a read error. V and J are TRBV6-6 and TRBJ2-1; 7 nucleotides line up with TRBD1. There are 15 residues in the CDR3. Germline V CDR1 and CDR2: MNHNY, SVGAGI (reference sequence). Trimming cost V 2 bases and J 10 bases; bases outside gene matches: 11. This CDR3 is CASSYDRRGSYEQFF. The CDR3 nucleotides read TGTGCCAGCAGTTACGATCGCAGGGGGTCCTACGAGCAGTTCTTC.

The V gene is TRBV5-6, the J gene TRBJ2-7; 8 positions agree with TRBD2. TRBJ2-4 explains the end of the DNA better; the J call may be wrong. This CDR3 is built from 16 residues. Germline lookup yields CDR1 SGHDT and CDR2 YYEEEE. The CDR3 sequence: CASSLRKIAGSDIQYF. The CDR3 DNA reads TGTGCCAGCAGCCTGCGAAAGATAGCGGGAAGTGACATTCAGTACTTC.

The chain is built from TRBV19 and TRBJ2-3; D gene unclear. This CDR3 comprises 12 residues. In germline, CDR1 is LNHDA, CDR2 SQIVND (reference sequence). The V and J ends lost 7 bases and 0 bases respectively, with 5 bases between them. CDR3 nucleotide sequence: TGTGCCAGTACGGCTAGCACAGATACGCAGTATTTT. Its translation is CASTASTDTQYF.

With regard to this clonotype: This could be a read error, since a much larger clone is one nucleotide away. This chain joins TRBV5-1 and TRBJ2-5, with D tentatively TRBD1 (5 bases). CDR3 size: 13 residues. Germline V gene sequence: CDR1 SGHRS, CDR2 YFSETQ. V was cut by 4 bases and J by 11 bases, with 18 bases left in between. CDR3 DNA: TGCGCCAGCAGCCCGTCCGTGGACAATGAGCAGTACTTC. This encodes CASSPSVDNEQYF.

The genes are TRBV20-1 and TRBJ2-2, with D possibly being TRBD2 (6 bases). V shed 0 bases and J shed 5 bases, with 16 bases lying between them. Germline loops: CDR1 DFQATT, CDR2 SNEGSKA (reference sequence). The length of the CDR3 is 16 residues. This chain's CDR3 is CSARDLRTIGTGELFF. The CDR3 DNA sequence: TGCAGTGCTAGAGATCTGAGGACTATCGGTACCGGGGAGCTGTTTTTT.

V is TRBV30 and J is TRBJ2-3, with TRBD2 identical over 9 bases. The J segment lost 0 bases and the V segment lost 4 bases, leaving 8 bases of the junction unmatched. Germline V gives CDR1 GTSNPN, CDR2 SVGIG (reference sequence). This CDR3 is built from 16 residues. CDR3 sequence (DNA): TGTGCCTGGACCCATAGCGGGGGTCCTAGCACAGATACGCAGTATTTT. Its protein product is CAWTHSGGPSTDTQYF.

The CDR3, as DNA: TGCGCCAGCAGCCAAGCGGAGACCTACAATGAGCAGTTCTTC. Its translation is CASSQAETYNEQFF. The chain is built from TRBV4-1 and TRBJ2-1; D is ambiguous. Germline V gene lookup returns CDR1 MGHRA and CDR2 YSYEKL. V was trimmed by 1 base and J by 2 bases, leaving 6 bases between them. This CDR3 has 14 residues.

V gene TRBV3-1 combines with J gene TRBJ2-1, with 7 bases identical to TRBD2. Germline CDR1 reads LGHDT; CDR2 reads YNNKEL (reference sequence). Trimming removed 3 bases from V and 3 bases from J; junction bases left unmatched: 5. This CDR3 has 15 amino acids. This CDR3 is CASSQAGEGYNEQFF. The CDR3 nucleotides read TGTGCCAGCAGCCAGGCCGGGGAGGGCTACAATGAGCAGTTCTTC.

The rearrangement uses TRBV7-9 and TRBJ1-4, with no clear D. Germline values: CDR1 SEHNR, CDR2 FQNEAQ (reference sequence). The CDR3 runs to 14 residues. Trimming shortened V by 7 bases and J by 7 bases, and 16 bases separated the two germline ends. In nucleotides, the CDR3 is TGTGCCAGCACCATAGGGCGGGAAGGTGAAAAACTGTTTTTT. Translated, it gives CASTIGREGEKLFF.

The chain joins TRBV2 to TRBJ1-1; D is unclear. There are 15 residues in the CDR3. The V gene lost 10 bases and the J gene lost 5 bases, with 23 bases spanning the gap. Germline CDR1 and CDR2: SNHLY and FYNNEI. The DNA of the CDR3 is TGTGCCACAGCGCCTGACACCTTTTTCTTTACTGAAGCTTTCTTT. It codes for CATAPDTFFFTEAFF.

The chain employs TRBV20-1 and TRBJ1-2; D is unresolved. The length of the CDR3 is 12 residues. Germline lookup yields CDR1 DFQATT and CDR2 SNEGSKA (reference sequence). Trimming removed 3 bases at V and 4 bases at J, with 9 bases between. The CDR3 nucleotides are TGCAGTGCTAGGGATGACTTCTATGGCTACACCTTC. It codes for CSARDDFYGYTF.

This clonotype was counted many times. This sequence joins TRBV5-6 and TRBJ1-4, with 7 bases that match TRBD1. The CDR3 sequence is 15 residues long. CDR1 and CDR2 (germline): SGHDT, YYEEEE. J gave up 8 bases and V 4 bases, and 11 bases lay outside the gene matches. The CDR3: CASSPDGTAWEKLFF. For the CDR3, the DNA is TGTGCCAGCAGCCCGGACGGGACAGCGTGGGAAAAACTGTTTTTT. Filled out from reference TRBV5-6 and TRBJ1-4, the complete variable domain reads DAGVTQSPTHLIKTRGQQVTLRCSPKSGHDTVSWYQQALGQGPQFIFQYYEEEERQRGNFPDRFSGHQFPNYSSELNVNALLLGDSALYLCASSPDGTAWEKLFFGSGTQLSVL.

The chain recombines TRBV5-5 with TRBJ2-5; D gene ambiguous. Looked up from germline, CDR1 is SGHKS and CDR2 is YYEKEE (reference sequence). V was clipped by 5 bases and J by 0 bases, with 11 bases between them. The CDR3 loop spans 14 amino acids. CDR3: CASSYPGYQETQYF. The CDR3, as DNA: TGTGCCAGCAGTTATCCAGGATACCAAGAGACCCAGTACTTC. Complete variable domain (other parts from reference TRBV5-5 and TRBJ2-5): DAGVTQSPTHLIKTRGQQVTLRCSPISGHKSVSWYQQVLGQGPQFIFQYYEKEERGRGNFPDRFSARQFPNYSSELNVNALLLGDSALYLCASSYPGYQETQYFGPGTRLLVL.

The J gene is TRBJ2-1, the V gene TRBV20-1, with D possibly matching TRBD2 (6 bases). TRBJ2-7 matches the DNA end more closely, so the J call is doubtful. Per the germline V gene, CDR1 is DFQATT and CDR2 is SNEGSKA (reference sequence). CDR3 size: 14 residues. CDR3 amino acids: CAKSRGLSYNEQYF. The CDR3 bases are TGCGCCAAATCGCGGGGTCTCTCCTACAATGAGCAGTACTTC.

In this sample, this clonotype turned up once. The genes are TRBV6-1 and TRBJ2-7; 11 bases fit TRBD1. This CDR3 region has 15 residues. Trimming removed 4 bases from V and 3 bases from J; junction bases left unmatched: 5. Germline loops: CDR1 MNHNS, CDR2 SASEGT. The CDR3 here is CASSAGQGAYYEQYF. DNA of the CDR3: TGTGCCAGCAGTGCCGGACAGGGGGCTTACTACGAGCAGTACTTC.

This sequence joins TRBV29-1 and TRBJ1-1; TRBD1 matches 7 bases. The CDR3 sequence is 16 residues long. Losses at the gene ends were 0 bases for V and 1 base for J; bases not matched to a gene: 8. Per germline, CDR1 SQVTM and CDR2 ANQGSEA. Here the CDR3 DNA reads TGCAGCGTTGAAGATTTGGGGCCAGGGGGGAACACTGAAGCTTTCTTT. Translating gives CSVEDLGPGGNTEAFF.

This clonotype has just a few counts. The CDR3 reads CSVLSGGPGEQYF. CDR3 DNA sequence: TGCAGCGTTCTATCGGGAGGGCCGGGTGAGCAGTACTTC. This sequence joins TRBV29-1 and TRBJ2-7; 8 positions match TRBD2. Germline V CDR1 and CDR2: SQVTM, ANQGSEA. This CDR3 spans 13 amino acids. The ends lost 5 bases at V and 7 bases at J; junction bases unmatched: 10.

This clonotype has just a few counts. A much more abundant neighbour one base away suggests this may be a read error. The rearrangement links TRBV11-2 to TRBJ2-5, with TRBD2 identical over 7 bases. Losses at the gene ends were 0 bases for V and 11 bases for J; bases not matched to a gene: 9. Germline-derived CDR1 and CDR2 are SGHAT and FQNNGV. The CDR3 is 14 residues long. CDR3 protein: CASSLDSSGNEQYF. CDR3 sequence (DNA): TGTGCCAGCAGCTTAGATTCTAGCGGCAATGAGCAGTACTTC.

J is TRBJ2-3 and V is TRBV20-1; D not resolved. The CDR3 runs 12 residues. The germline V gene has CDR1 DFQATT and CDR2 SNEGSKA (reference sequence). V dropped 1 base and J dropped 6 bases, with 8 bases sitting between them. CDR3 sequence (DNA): TGCAGTGCTAGAGGTCTAGAGGATACGCAGTATTTT. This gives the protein CSARGLEDTQYF.

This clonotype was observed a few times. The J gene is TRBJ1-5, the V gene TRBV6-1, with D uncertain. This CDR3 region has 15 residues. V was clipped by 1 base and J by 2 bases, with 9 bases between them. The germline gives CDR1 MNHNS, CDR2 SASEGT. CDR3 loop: CASSEGRTGNQPQHF. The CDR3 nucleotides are TGTGCCAGCAGTGAAGGACGGACCGGCAATCAGCCCCAGCATTTT.

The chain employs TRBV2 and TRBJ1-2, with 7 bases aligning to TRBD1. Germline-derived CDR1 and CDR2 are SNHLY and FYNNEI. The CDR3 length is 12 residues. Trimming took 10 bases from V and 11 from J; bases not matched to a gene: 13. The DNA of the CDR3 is TGTGCCATCCCAGGGGGGTTGGGCCGGTACACCTTC. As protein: CAIPGGLGRYTF.

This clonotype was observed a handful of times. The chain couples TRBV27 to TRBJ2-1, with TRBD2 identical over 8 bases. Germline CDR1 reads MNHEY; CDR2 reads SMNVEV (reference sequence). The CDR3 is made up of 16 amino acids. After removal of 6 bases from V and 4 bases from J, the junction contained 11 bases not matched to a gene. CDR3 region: CASRGGLGYFYNEQFF. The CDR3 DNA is TGTGCCAGCAGGGGGGGACTAGGGTATTTTTACAATGAGCAGTTCTTC.

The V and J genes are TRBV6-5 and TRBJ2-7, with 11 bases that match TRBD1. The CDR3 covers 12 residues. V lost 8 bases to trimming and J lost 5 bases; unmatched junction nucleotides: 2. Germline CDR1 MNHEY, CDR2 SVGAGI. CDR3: CASGQGADEQYF. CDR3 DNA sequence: TGTGCCAGCGGACAGGGGGCGGACGAGCAGTACTTC.